Below are 30 T cell receptor beta chains sequenced from a single sample in a study of shared clonotypes between healthy human individuals. Positively selected for CCR7, the CD45RO-negative cells used as naive CD8 cells excluded terminally differentiated effector memory CD45RA+ cells. Generated by immunoSEQ multiplex PCR, the TCRdb table keeps only in-frame clones and is missing some. Of millions of clones in the sample, around 93% are singletons; the top ten hold under 2%. The source material was naive CD8+ T cells from PBMCs. The receptors here all came from a man aged 18 to 29 in good health. Some clones in this sample may be carry-over from other donors' samples.

The rearrangement joins TRBV7-3 to TRBJ2-5; maybe TRBD1 (5 bases). With 4 bases removed from V and 5 bases from J, the gap between germline ends came to 17 bases. The CDR3 is made up of 15 amino acids. CDR1 is SGHTA, CDR2 FQGTGA, per germline. CDR3 in DNA: TGTGCCAGCAGCTCGGCCCGTGGGGCGCGGGAGACCCAGTACTTC. Amino acids: CASSSARGARETQYF.

The chain recombines TRBV4-3 with TRBJ2-1; TRBD1 is a possible D gene (5 bases). V gave up 4 bases and J gave up 6 bases, with 13 bases separating them. Germline values: CDR1 LGHNA, CDR2 YSLEER. This CDR3 has 14 amino acids. DNA for the CDR3: TGCGCCAGCAGCCCCGGTAGTAGGGGCAATGAGCAGTTCTTC. Translated, it gives CASSPGSRGNEQFF.

Concerning this clone: The identical CDR3 is also encoded by other nucleotide sequences in the sample. This chain connects TRBV9 to TRBJ2-2, with 11 bases identical to TRBD1. The germline gives CDR1 SGDLS, CDR2 YYNGEE. V trimming: 4 bases; J trimming: 4 bases; junction bases outside the gene matches: 6. The CDR3 covers 16 residues. CDR3 sequence (DNA): TGTGCCAGCAGCCCCAGGACAGGGGGCACCACCGGGGAGCTGTTTTTT. Translating it yields CASSPRTGGTTGELFF.

DNA of the CDR3: TGTGCCAGCAGTTCACTGACTAGCGGCCCCACAGATACGCAGTATTTT. The encoded protein is CASSSLTSGPTDTQYF. J is TRBJ2-3 and V is TRBV27; 9 bases map to TRBD2. Germline V gives CDR1 MNHEY, CDR2 SMNVEV (reference sequence). This CDR3 has 16 residues. V was clipped by 4 bases and J by 2 bases; unmatched bases: 7.

The gene calls are TRBV10-3 and TRBJ2-7; D call uncertain. The V gene's germline CDR1 is ENHRY and CDR2 SYGVKD. V lost 2 bases and J 2 bases, leaving 4 bases between the germline ends. This CDR3 region has 12 residues. Here the CDR3 reads CAISEHTYEQYF. The CDR3 nucleotides are TGTGCCATCAGTGAGCATACCTACGAGCAGTACTTC.

The chain has TRBV2 and TRBJ2-7, with 9 bases aligning to TRBD2. The germline gives CDR1 SNHLY, CDR2 FYNNEI. The trim removed 5 bases at V and 5 bases at J, leaving 13 bases unmatched. The CDR3 is 16 residues long. The CDR3 spells CASSPPLAGGPHEQYF. The CDR3 coding sequence is TGTGCCAGCAGTCCCCCCCTGGCGGGAGGGCCCCACGAGCAGTACTTC.

Comments on this clone: Other DNA sequences in the same sample also yield this CDR3. The chain joins TRBV27 to TRBJ2-7, with D perhaps TRBD1 (5 bases). The germline V gene has CDR1 MNHEY and CDR2 SMNVEV (reference sequence). V was trimmed by 2 bases and J by 2 bases, leaving 10 bases between them. CDR3 size: 14 residues. The DNA of the CDR3 is TGTGCCAGCAGTTTACTCGACAGACCCTACGAGCAGTACTTC. This translates into CASSLLDRPYEQYF.

J is TRBJ1-4 and V is TRBV29-1; 9 bases fit TRBD1. CDR3 size: 15 residues. The germline V gene has CDR1 SQVTM and CDR2 ANQGSEA. With 7 bases clipped from V and 7 bases from J, the junction kept 13 bases outside the gene matches. The CDR3 DNA reads as TGCAGCGCCGAGGGGGACAGGGAATTTGGTGAAAAACTGTTTTTT. This translates into CSAEGDREFGEKLFF.

The chain employs TRBV4-3 and TRBJ1-5; possibly TRBD1 for D (6 bases). The CDR3 consists of 16 residues. CDR1 and CDR2 (germline): LGHNA, YSLEER. V was clipped by 3 bases and J by 0 bases, with 12 bases between them. CDR3 loop: CASSQDDRNSNQPQHF. The CDR3, as DNA: TGCGCCAGCAGCCAGGACGACAGGAATAGCAATCAGCCCCAGCATTTT.

The rearrangement links TRBV19 to TRBJ2-2, with 8 bases identical to TRBD1. The CDR3 covers 17 residues. Germline V gives CDR1 LNHDA, CDR2 SQIVND (reference sequence). J lost 5 bases, V lost 5 bases, and 13 bases had no gene match. The CDR3 loop is CASSPPRQGIETGELFF. The CDR3 DNA is TGTGCCAGTAGTCCCCCCCGACAGGGGATTGAAACCGGGGAGCTGTTTTTT. Complete variable domain (other parts from reference TRBV19 and TRBJ2-2): DGGITQSPKYLFRKEGQNVTLSCEQNLNHDAMYWYRQDPGQGLRLIYYSQIVNDFQKGDIAEGYSVSREKKESFPLTVTSAQKNPTAFYLCASSPPRQGIETGELFFGEGSRLTVL.

CDR3 nucleotide sequence: TGTGCCAGCAGCCCAACAGGGTATAGCACAGATACGCAGTATTTT. Translated: CASSPTGYSTDTQYF. The chain uses TRBV6-6 and TRBJ2-3; tentatively, D is TRBD1 (6 bases). Trimming pared 6 bases from V and 0 bases from J, leaving 13 bases between. Germline V gives CDR1 MNHNY, CDR2 SVGAGI (reference sequence). The CDR3 extends over 15 amino acids.

The count of this clone is one. Additional DNA sequences in this sample encode the identical CDR3. The chain has TRBV7-9 and TRBJ2-2, with TRBD1 matching 8 bases. With 5 bases clipped from V and 5 bases from J, the junction kept 7 bases outside the gene matches. This CDR3 is built from 15 residues. Germline loops: CDR1 SEHNR, CDR2 FQNEAQ (reference sequence). The CDR3 sequence: CASSRGQGGTGELFF. CDR3 nucleotides: TGTGCCAGCAGCCGAGGACAGGGTGGAACCGGGGAGCTGTTTTTT.

This chain links TRBV27 with TRBJ2-7, with 8 bases lining up with TRBD2. With 2 bases clipped from V and 1 base from J, the junction kept 4 bases outside the gene matches. Per germline, CDR1 MNHEY and CDR2 SMNVEV (reference sequence). The CDR3 runs 15 residues. In nucleotides, the CDR3 is TGTGCCAGCAGTTTAGGTAGCGGGGCGTCCTACGAGCAGTACTTC. This encodes CASSLGSGASYEQYF.

This chain links TRBV5-1 with TRBJ2-7; 8 bases match TRBD1. The V and J ends lost 4 bases and 4 bases, in that order; junction bases with no gene match: 16. The CDR3 consists of 17 residues. The V gene's germline CDR1 is SGHRS and CDR2 YFSETQ. CDR3 amino acids: CASSLESTGARGYEQYF. The CDR3 nucleotides are TGCGCCAGCAGCCTGGAGTCGACAGGGGCTCGGGGTTACGAGCAGTACTTC.

The chain recombines TRBV27 with TRBJ2-7; no firm D call. Germline CDR1 and CDR2: MNHEY and SMNVEV (reference sequence). V was cut by 0 bases and J by 0 bases, with 12 bases left in between. The CDR3 has 16 residues. The CDR3 DNA reads TGTGCCAGCAGTTTATCGGCTAGTCCTTCCTCCTACGAGCAGTACTTC. Translating gives CASSLSASPSSYEQYF.

The chain is built from TRBV5-1 and TRBJ2-7; D call uncertain. With 4 bases removed from V and 3 bases from J, the gap between germline ends came to 11 bases. The CDR3 is made up of 13 amino acids. Germline lookup yields CDR1 SGHRS and CDR2 YFSETQ. CDR3 sequence: CASSRPGVYEQYF. The DNA of the CDR3 is TGCGCCAGCAGCCGACCTGGCGTCTACGAGCAGTACTTC.

The V gene is TRBV27, the J gene TRBJ2-7; TRBD2 might be the D (6 bases). The V end was cut by 6 bases, the J end by 5 bases, with 17 bases between. The CDR3 extends over 14 amino acids. The V gene's germline CDR1 is MNHEY and CDR2 SMNVEV (reference sequence). CDR3 in amino acids: CASSRGMGPNEQYF. In DNA form, the CDR3 reads TGTGCCAGCAGCCGCGGGATGGGACCCAACGAGCAGTACTTC.

The CDR3 DNA follows: TGCGCCAGCAGTACAGGGGGCTGGGAGCTGTTTTTT. Translating it yields CASSTGGWELFF. The gene calls are TRBV10-1 and TRBJ2-2; 9 nucleotides align to TRBD1. The junction had 1 base not matched to a gene; V was cut back by 5 bases and J by 9 bases. Germline lookup yields CDR1 WNHNN and CDR2 SYGVQD (reference sequence). The CDR3 has 12 amino acids.

The gene calls are TRBV7-8 and TRBJ2-7; D perhaps matches TRBD2 (6 bases). Between the trimmed V and J ends, which lost 7 bases and 2 bases, there was a span of 15 bases. Per germline, CDR1 SGHVS and CDR2 FQNEAQ. The CDR3 consists of 14 residues. CDR3 nucleotides: TGTGCCAGCACCTTGGTCGGGGGAACCTACGAGCAGTACTTC. As protein: CASTLVGGTYEQYF.

This chain joins TRBV6-4 and TRBJ2-3; 9 bases match TRBD1. The CDR3 loop spans 17 amino acids. The V segment lost 0 bases and the J segment 3 bases; nucleotides outside the gene matches: 7. The V gene's germline CDR1 is MRHNA and CDR2 SNTAGT. This CDR3 is CASSDSKGQGRTDTQYF. For the CDR3, the DNA is TGTGCCAGCAGTGACTCTAAGGGACAGGGAAGGACAGATACGCAGTATTTT.

The V and J genes are TRBV11-3 and TRBJ1-2, with D hard to call. V lost 6 bases to trimming and J lost 2 bases, with 10 bases between them. There are 13 residues in the CDR3. Germline V gives CDR1 SGHNT, CDR2 YENEEA. The CDR3 sequence is CASSFRPNYGYTF. The CDR3 region has the DNA TGTGCCAGCAGTTTTCGACCCAACTATGGCTACACCTTC. Supplemented by reference TRBV11-3 and TRBJ1-2, the full variable domain reads EAGVVQSPRYKIIEKKQPVAFWCNPISGHNTLYWYLQNLGQGPELLIRYENEEAVDDSQLPKDRFSAERLKGVDSTLKIQPAELGDSAVYLCASSFRPNYGYTFGSGTRLTVV.

The V gene is TRBV7-9, the J gene TRBJ1-3; no clear D gene. Trimming pared 5 bases from V and 0 bases from J, leaving 8 bases between. The germline V gene encodes CDR1 SEHNR and CDR2 FQNEAQ (reference sequence). The CDR3 has 14 residues. CDR3 residues: CASSPSYSGNTIYF. The CDR3, as DNA: TGTGCCAGCAGCCCTTCTTACTCTGGAAACACCATATATTTT. Using reference TRBV7-9 and TRBJ1-3 for the parts outside the CDR3, the full variable domain is DTGVSQNPRHKITKRGQNVTFRCDPISEHNRLYWYRQTLGQGPEFLTYFQNEAQLEKSRLLSDRFSAERPKGSFSTLEIQRTEQGDSAMYLCASSPSYSGNTIYFGEGSWLTVV.

This clone was seen once. The DNA for the CDR3 is TGCGCCAGCAGCCAGGTAGGGGGCGCGATTGGACACGAGCAGTACTTC. As protein: CASSQVGGAIGHEQYF. The chain carries TRBV4-1 and TRBJ2-7, with 7 bases matching TRBD1. The CDR3 runs to 16 residues. Per the germline V gene, CDR1 is MGHRA and CDR2 is YSYEKL. With 3 bases clipped from V and 5 bases from J, the junction kept 13 bases outside the gene matches.

The chain combines TRBV7-8 with TRBJ1-3; D not certain. This CDR3 is 17 amino acids long. CDR1 and CDR2 from the germline V gene are SGHVS and FQNEAQ. The V end lost 1 base, the J end lost 0 bases, and 13 bases lay between the germline ends. Here the CDR3 reads CASSLVERVVSGNTIYF. CDR3 nucleotide sequence: TGTGCCAGCAGCTTAGTTGAGAGGGTCGTCTCTGGAAACACCATATATTTT.

V gene TRBV9 combines with J gene TRBJ2-2; either TRBD1 or TRBD2 may supply D (5 bases each). This CDR3 spans 17 amino acids. Per the germline V gene, CDR1 is SGDLS and CDR2 is YYNGEE. The ends were cut back, 0 bases at V and 1 base at J, with 13 bases in the middle. CDR3 loop: CASSVARGTGNTGELFF. The CDR3 DNA is TGTGCCAGCAGCGTAGCTCGGGGCACGGGGAACACCGGGGAGCTGTTTTTT.

This rearrangement joins TRBV6-6 to TRBJ1-2; 7 bases fit TRBD1. CDR1 is MNHNY, CDR2 SVGAGI, per germline (reference sequence). CDR3 length: 14 amino acids. The V segment lost 8 bases and the J segment 8 bases; nucleotides outside the gene matches: 14. The CDR3 DNA reads TGTGCCAGCTCCCTATTCGAGGGGGCCGTAGGCTACACCTTC. Translated: CASSLFEGAVGYTF.

This chain links TRBV7-8 with TRBJ1-1, with D possibly being TRBD1 (5 bases). This CDR3 spans 13 amino acids. V was pared by 7 bases and J by 1 base, with 10 bases between. Looked up from germline, CDR1 is SGHVS and CDR2 is FQNEAQ. The CDR3 DNA reads as TGTGCCAGCACATGGGGACGGAACACTGAAGCTTTCTTT. Translated, it gives CASTWGRNTEAFF.

This sequence joins TRBV5-1 and TRBJ2-2; D is possibly TRBD1 or TRBD2 (5 bases each). The V and J ends lost 8 bases and 13 bases respectively, with 18 bases between them. CDR1 is SGHRS and CDR2 is YFSETQ in the germline V gene. The CDR3 extends over 12 amino acids. The CDR3, as DNA: TGCGCCAGTCACCGAGGGGTTGGAGGGCTGTTTTTT. Translating it yields CASHRGVGGLFF.

The rearrangement uses TRBV7-9 and TRBJ2-7; no firm D call. The CDR3 consists of 12 residues. The germline gives CDR1 SEHNR, CDR2 FQNEAQ (reference sequence). V was pared by 2 bases and J by 12 bases, with 14 bases between. CDR3 bases: TGTGCCAGCAGCTTATCGGAAGTGACTTGGTACTTC. Translation: CASSLSEVTWYF. Based on the CDR3 plus reference TRBV7-9 and TRBJ2-7, the full variable domain is DTGVSQNPRHKITKRGQNVTFRCDPISEHNRLYWYRQTLGQGPEFLTYFQNEAQLEKSRLLSDRFSAERPKGSFSTLEIQRTEQGDSAMYLCASSLSEVTWYFGPGTRLTVT.

This chain uses TRBV6-1 with TRBJ1-5; 8 bases map to TRBD1. Germline V lookup: CDR1 MNHNS, CDR2 SASEGT. With V trimmed by 1 base and J by 8 bases, 4 bases remained unmatched. This CDR3 is 14 amino acids long. The CDR3 sequence is CASSEVRQGKPQHF. In nucleotides, the CDR3 is TGTGCCAGCAGTGAAGTGAGACAGGGGAAGCCCCAGCATTTT.